The 17 T cell receptor beta chains below were found in one sample sequenced in a study of blood T cell repertoires in COVID-19 (dated by TCRdb to the early 2020s). The library was made by the immunoSEQ multiplex PCR assay. The immuneACCESS repertoire file appears here via TCRdb, limited to in-frame rearrangements. These files lack a portion of the clones; in checked studies, under half of the deficit traces to unresolved V genes, and the cause of the others is not known. The sample table contains 150,000 to 200,000 clones; only one count was recorded for 80% to 90% of them. The biggest ten clones account for under 15% of the sample. Sequenced input: peripheral blood. These receptors originate from a man under 40 with active or convalescent COVID-19.

The rearrangement joins TRBV7-9 to TRBJ2-5; 11 nucleotides match TRBD1. The V gene end was trimmed by 5 bases and the J gene end by 5 bases; junction bases not matched to a gene: 1. The CDR3 contains 13 residues. The germline CDR1 and CDR2 sequences are SEHNR and FQNEAQ (reference sequence). CDR3 protein: CASSGTGGETQYF. The CDR3 DNA sequence: TGTGCCAGCAGCGGGACAGGGGGGGAGACCCAGTACTTC.

This clone was recorded only once. V gene TRBV7-3 combines with J gene TRBJ2-2; 7 nucleotides align to TRBD1. CDR1 is SGHTA and CDR2 is FQGTGA in the germline V gene. The V gene end was trimmed by 5 bases and the J gene end by 4 bases; junction bases not matched to a gene: 10. The CDR3 covers 16 residues. The CDR3 sequence is CASSQSPGTATGELFF. In nucleotides, the CDR3 is TGTGCCAGCAGCCAATCGCCCGGGACAGCCACCGGGGAGCTGTTTTTT.

This clone was detected only once. The V gene is TRBV6-1, the J gene TRBJ1-4, with a weak D call TRBD1 (5 bases). From germline, CDR1 is MNHNS and CDR2 SASEGT. This CDR3 is built from 14 residues. With 2 bases removed from V and 4 bases from J, the gap between germline ends came to 8 bases. The CDR3 loop is CASSEQGSNEKLFF. For the CDR3, the DNA is TGTGCCAGCAGTGAACAGGGAAGTAATGAAAAACTGTTTTTT.

This chain connects TRBV11-2 to TRBJ1-2; tentative D call: TRBD1 (6 bases). V lost 4 bases to trimming and J lost 5 bases, with 26 bases between them. The length of the CDR3 is 18 residues. Germline loops: CDR1 SGHAT, CDR2 FQNNGV. The CDR3 sequence: CASSSVQGSLRAGYGYTF. In DNA form, the CDR3 reads TGTGCCAGCAGCTCCGTACAGGGTTCTCTTCGGGCAGGATATGGCTACACCTTC.

The J gene is TRBJ1-5, the V gene TRBV29-1, with no clear D. CDR3 size: 13 residues. V was clipped by 7 bases and J by 0 bases, with 10 bases between them. CDR1 is SQVTM and CDR2 is ANQGSEA in the germline V gene. The CDR3: CSARSGSNQPQHF. The CDR3 DNA is TGCAGCGCGCGATCGGGTAGCAATCAGCCCCAGCATTTT.

The J gene is TRBJ1-1, the V gene TRBV19; D is unclear. V lost 8 bases and J lost 1, with 17 bases in between. The CDR3 is 15 amino acids. The germline CDR1 and CDR2 sequences are LNHDA and SQIVND (reference sequence). The CDR3 here is CASRPVGVANTEAFF. CDR3 DNA sequence: TGTGCCAGTCGGCCTGTGGGAGTAGCGAACACTGAAGCTTTCTTT.

CDR3 protein: CAWSGGGGYTF. The CDR3 nucleotides are TGTGCCTGGAGTGGTGGGGGCGGCTACACCTTC. The V gene is TRBV30, the J gene TRBJ1-2; a possible D gene is TRBD1 (6 bases). CDR3 size: 11 residues. Germline V gene data show CDR1 as GTSNPN and CDR2 as SVGIG (reference sequence). The V and J ends lost 1 base and 8 bases respectively, with 8 bases between them.

The chain uses TRBV15 and TRBJ1-2; 7 nucleotides agree with TRBD1. Germline CDR1 and CDR2: LNHNV and YYDKDF (reference sequence). V lost 0 bases, J lost 3 bases, and 4 bases stayed unmatched. The CDR3 runs to 15 residues. In DNA form, the CDR3 reads TGTGCCACCAGCAGAGAGGTAACAGGGGACTATGGCTACACCTTC. Protein product: CATSREVTGDYGYTF.

V usage is TRBV12-3 or TRBV12-4 and J usage is TRBJ2-1, with D perhaps matching TRBD1 (6 bases). The CDR3 contains 12 residues. With 7 bases removed from V and 8 bases from J, the gap between germline ends came to 12 bases. CDR3 residues: CASTGVGHEQFF. The CDR3, as DNA: TGTGCCAGCACAGGGGTTGGCCATGAGCAGTTCTTC.

The chain is built from TRBV27 and TRBJ1-6; D is unresolved. The germline CDR1 and CDR2 sequences are MNHEY and SMNVEV (reference sequence). Trimming took 2 bases from V and 2 from J, leaving 13 bases between them. This CDR3 has 17 amino acids. DNA of the CDR3: TGTGCCAGCAGTTTAGGAAAGGGAGTCCCCTATAATTCACCCCTCCACTTT. It translates to CASSLGKGVPYNSPLHF.

V is TRBV6-5 and J is TRBJ2-7; 9 bases map to TRBD1. J gave up 2 bases and V 5 bases, and 4 bases lay outside the gene matches. The CDR3 sequence is 14 residues long. Germline V gene lookup returns CDR1 MNHEY and CDR2 SVGAGI. The CDR3 spells CASSRGQGTYEQYF. The CDR3 DNA reads TGTGCCAGCAGTAGGGGACAGGGAACCTACGAGCAGTACTTC.

The chain joins TRBV5-1 to TRBJ2-1, with TRBD2 matching over 10 bases. Germline-derived CDR1 and CDR2 are SGHRS and YFSETQ. The CDR3 is made up of 15 amino acids. Germline trimming cut 2 bases from V and 3 bases from J; bases unmatched to any gene: 2. The CDR3 loop is CASSFSGGFYNEQFF. Here the CDR3 DNA reads TGCGCCAGCAGCTTTAGCGGGGGGTTCTACAATGAGCAGTTCTTC.

The chain is built from TRBV6-2 or TRBV6-3 and TRBJ2-2; 8 bases agree with TRBD2. From germline, CDR1 is MNHEY and CDR2 SVGEGT. The CDR3 is made up of 17 amino acids. Trimming removed 0 bases from V and 2 bases from J; junction bases left unmatched: 5. The CDR3 loop is CASSYSSTSGNTGELFF. CDR3 sequence (DNA): TGTGCCAGCAGTTACTCGAGTACTAGCGGAAACACCGGGGAGCTGTTTTTT.

This chain connects TRBV1 to TRBJ2-7; TRBD2 reflects the table's D call only, with no check against the DNA. TRBV1 is a pseudogene. This CDR3 contains 16 residues. The CDR3 bases are TGCACCAGCATACCTCCCTCCTATGTTTCCTCCTACGAGCAGTACGTC. As protein: CTSIPPSYVSSYEQYV.

V and J are TRBV10-3 and TRBJ2-4; D unclear. CDR1 ENHRY and CDR2 SYGVKD come from the germline V gene. The germline V and J ends were trimmed by 1 base and 0 bases, with 4 bases remaining between them. The CDR3 length is 14 residues. The CDR3 reads CAISEFVAKNIQYF. Written as DNA, the CDR3 is TGTGCCATCAGTGAGTTCGTAGCCAAAAACATTCAGTACTTC.

This clone appeared once. The CDR3 nucleotides are TGTGCCAGCAGTTTACTGGGCGGGGTCAACACCGGGGAGCTGTTTTTT. It yields the protein CASSLLGGVNTGELFF. This chain connects TRBV27 to TRBJ2-2; TRBD2 might be the D (6 bases). V was pared by 2 bases and J by 2 bases, with 12 bases between. Germline CDR1 is MNHEY and CDR2 is SMNVEV (reference sequence). This CDR3 has 16 amino acids.

The V call is TRBV18, the J call TRBJ1-2, with TRBD1 matching over 7 bases. Per the germline V gene, CDR1 is KGHSH and CDR2 is LQKENI. The V and J ends lost 4 bases and 4 bases, in that order; junction bases with no gene match: 6. The CDR3 has 14 residues. CDR3 DNA sequence: TGTGCCAGCTCACGGGACAGTGTTTTCTATGGCTACACCTTC. Translating gives CASSRDSVFYGYTF.